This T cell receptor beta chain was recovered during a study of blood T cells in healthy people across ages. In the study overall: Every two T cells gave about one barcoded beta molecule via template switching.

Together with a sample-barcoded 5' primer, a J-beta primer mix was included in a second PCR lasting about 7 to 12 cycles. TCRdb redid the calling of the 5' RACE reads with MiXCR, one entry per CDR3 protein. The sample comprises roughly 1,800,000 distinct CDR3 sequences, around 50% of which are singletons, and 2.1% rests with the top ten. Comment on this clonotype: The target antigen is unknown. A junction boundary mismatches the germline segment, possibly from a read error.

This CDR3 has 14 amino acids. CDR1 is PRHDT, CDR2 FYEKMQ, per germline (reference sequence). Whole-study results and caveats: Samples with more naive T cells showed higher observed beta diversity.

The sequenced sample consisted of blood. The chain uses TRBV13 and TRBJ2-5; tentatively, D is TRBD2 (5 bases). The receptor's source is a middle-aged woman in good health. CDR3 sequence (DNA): TGTGCCAGCAGCTTGGGTCGGGGATTAGAGGCCCAGTACTTC. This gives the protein CASSLGRGLEAQYF.